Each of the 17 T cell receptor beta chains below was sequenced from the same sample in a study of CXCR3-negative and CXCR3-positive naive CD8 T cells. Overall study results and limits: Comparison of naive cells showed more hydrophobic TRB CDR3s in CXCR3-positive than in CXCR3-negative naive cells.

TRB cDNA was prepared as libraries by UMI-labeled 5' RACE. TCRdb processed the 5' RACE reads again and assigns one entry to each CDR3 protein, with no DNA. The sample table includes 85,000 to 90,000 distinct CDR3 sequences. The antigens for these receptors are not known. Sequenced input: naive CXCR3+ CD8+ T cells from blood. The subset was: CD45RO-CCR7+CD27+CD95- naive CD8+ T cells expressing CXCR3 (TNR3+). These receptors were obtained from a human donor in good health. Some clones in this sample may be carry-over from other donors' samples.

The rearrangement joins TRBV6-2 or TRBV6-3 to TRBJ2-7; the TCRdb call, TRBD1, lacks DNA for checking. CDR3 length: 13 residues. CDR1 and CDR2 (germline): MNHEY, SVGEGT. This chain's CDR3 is CASGWDTSYEQYF.

Here the CDR3 reads CASSPDSGTEAFF. The rearrangement joins TRBV27 to TRBJ1-1; TCRdb proposes TRBD1, but this gene call is untestable without DNA. The CDR3 totals 13 residues. Germline-derived CDR1 and CDR2 are MNHEY and SMNVEV (reference sequence).

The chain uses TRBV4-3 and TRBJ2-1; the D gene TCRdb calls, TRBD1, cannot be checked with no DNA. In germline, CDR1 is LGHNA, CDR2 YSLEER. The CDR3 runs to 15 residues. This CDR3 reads CASSRAPLAYNEQFF.

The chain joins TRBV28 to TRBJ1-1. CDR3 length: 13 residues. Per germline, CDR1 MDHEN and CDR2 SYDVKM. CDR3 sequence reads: CASSFIGNTEAFF.

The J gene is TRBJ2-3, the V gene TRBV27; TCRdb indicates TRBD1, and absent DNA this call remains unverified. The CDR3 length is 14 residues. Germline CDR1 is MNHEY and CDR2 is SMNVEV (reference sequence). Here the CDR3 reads CASSDTPGPGTQYF.

The CDR3 loop is CASNPGQMNTEAFF. The chain is built from TRBV19 and TRBJ1-1; TCRdb proposes TRBD1, but this gene call is untestable without DNA. The length of the CDR3 is 14 residues. CDR1 is LNHDA, CDR2 SQIVND, per germline (reference sequence).

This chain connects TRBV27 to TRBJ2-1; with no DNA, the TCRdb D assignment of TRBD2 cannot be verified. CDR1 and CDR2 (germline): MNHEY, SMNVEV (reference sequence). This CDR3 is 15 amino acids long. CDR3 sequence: CASSVGREVYNEQFF.

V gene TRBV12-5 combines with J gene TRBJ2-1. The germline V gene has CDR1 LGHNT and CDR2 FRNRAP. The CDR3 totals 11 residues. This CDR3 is CASGPDNEQFF.

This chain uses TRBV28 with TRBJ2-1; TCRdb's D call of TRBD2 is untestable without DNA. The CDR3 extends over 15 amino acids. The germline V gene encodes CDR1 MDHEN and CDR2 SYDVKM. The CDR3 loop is CASSLEAGRYNEQFF.

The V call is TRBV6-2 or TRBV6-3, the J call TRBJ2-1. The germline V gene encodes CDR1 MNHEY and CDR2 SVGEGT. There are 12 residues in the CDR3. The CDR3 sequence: CASSLDYNEQIF.

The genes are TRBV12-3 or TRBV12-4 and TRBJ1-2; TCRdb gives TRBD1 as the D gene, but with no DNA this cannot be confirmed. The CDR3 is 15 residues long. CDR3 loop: CASRDSGDRRNGYTF.

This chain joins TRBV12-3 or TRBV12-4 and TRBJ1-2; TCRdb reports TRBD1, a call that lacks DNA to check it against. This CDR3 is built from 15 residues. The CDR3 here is CASSTVGRLDYGYTF.

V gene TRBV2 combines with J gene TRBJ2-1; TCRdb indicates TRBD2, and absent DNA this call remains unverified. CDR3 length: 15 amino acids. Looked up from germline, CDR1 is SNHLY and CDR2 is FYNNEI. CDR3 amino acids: CASSEGGGGYNEQFF.

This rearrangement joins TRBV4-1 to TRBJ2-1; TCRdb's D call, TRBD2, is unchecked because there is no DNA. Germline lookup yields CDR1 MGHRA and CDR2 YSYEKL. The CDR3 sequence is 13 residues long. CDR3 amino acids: CASSQGGSNEQFF.

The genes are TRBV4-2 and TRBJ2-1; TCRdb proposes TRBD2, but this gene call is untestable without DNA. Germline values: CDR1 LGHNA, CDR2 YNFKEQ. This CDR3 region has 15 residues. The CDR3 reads CASSHELAEVSEQFF.

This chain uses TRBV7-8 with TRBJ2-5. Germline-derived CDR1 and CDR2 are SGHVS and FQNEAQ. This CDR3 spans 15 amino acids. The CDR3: CASSLGVDFQETQYF.

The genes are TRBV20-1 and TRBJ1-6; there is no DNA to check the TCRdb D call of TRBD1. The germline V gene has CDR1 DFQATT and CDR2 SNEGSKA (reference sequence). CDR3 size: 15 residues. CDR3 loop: CSAVTRDSYNSPLHF.